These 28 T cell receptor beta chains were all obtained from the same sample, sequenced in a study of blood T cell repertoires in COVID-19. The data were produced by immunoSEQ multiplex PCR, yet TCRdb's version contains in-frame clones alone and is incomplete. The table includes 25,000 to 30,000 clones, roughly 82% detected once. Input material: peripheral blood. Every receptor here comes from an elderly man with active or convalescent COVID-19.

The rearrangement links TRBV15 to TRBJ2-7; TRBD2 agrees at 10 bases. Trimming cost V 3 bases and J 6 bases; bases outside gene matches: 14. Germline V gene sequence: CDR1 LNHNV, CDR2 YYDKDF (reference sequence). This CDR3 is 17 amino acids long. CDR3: CATSSRLELAGSGEQYF. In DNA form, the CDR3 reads TGTGCCACCAGCAGCAGGCTTGAACTAGCGGGATCTGGCGAGCAGTACTTC.

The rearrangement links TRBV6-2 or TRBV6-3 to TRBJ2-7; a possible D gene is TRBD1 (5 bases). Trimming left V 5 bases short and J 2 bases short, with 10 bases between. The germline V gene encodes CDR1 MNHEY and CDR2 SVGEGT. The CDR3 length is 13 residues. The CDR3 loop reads CASSLETAYEQYF. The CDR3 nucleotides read TGTGCCAGCAGTCTCGAGACAGCCTACGAGCAGTACTTC.

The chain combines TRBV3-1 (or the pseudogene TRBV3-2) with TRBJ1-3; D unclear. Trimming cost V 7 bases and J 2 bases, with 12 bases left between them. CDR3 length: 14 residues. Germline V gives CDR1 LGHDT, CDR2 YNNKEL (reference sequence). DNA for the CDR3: TGTGCCAGCACTTTGAGAGAGGCTGGAAACACCATATATTTT. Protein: CASTLREAGNTIYF.

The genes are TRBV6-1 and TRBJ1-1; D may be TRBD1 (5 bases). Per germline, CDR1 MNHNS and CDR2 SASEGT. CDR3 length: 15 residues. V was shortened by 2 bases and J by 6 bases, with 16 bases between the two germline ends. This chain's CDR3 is CASSERWGSNAEAFF. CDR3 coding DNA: TGTGCCAGCAGTGAACGATGGGGCAGCAACGCTGAAGCTTTCTTT.

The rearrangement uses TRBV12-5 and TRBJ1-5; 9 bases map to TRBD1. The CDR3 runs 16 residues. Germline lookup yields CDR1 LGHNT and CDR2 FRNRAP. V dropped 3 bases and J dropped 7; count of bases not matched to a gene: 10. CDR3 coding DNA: TGTGCTAGTGGTTTCCTTTTGACAGGGGGTAACCAGCCCCAGCATTTT. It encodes CASGFLLTGGNQPQHF.

CDR3 loop: CASSYRQGRETQYF. The CDR3 DNA is TGTGCCAGCAGTTACAGACAGGGCCGGGAGACCCAGTACTTC. The rearrangement uses TRBV6-5 and TRBJ2-5; TRBD1 aligns across 7 bases. The CDR3 sequence is 14 residues long. The J segment lost 5 bases and the V segment lost 2 bases, leaving 5 bases of the junction unmatched. The germline gives CDR1 MNHEY, CDR2 SVGAGI.

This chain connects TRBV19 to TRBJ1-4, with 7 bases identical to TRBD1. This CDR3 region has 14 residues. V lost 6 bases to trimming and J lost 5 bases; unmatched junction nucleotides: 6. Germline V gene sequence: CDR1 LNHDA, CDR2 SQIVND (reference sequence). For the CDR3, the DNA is TGTGCCAGTAGCGCGACAGGGCCCAATGAAAAACTGTTTTTT. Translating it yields CASSATGPNEKLFF.

CDR3: CASSLDGTGNGETQYF. CDR3 DNA sequence: TGTGCCAGCAGCTTGGATGGGACAGGGAACGGGGAGACCCAGTACTTC. This chain uses TRBV5-5 with TRBJ2-5, with TRBD1 matching 9 bases. The trim removed 0 bases at V and 5 bases at J, leaving 8 bases unmatched. The CDR3 totals 16 residues. Germline lookup yields CDR1 SGHKS and CDR2 YYEKEE (reference sequence).

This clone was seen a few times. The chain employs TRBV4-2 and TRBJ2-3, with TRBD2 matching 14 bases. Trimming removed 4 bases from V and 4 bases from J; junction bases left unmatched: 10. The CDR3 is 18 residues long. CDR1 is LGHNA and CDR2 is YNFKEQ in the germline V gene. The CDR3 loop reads CASSRDQGLAGESDTQYF. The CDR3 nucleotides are TGTGCCAGCAGCCGCGACCAGGGACTAGCGGGAGAGTCAGATACGCAGTATTTT.

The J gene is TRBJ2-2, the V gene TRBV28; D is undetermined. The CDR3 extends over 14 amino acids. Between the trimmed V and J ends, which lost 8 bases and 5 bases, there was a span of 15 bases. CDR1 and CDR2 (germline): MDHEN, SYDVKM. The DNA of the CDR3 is TGTGCCAGCCACAGTTTTGTTGGGACCGGGGAGCTGTTTTTT. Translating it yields CASHSFVGTGELFF. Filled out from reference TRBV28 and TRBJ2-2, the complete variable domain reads DVKVTQSSRYLVKRTGEKVFLECVQDMDHENMFWYRQDPGLGLRLIYFSYDVKMKEKGDIPEGYSVSREKKERFSLILESASTNQTSMYLCASHSFVGTGELFFGEGSRLTVL.

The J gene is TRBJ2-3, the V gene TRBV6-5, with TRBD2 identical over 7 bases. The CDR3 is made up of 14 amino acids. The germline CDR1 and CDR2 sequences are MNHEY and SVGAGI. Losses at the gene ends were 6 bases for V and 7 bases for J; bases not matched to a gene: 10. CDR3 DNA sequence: TGTGCCAGCAGAACCGGGACTAACGCTTATACGCAGTATTTT. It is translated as CASRTGTNAYTQYF.

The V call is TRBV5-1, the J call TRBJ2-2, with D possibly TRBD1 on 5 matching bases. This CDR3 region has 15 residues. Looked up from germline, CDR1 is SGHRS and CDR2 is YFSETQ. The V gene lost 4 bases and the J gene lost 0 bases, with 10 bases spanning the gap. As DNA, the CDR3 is TGCGCCAGCAGCCCGGACATTCCGAACACCGGGGAGCTGTTTTTT. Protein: CASSPDIPNTGELFF.

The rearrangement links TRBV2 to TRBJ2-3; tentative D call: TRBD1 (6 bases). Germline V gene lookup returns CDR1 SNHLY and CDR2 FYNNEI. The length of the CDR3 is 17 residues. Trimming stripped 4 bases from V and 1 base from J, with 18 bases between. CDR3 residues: CASSGPDDRTGTDTQYF. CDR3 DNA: TGTGCCAGCAGTGGCCCAGACGATAGGACAGGCACAGATACGCAGTATTTT.

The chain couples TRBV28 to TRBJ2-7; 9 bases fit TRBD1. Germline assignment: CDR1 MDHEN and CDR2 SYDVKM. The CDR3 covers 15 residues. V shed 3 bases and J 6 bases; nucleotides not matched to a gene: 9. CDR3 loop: CASSFRGTGLVEQYF. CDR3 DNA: TGTGCCAGCAGTTTTCGGGGGACAGGGTTGGTCGAGCAGTACTTC.

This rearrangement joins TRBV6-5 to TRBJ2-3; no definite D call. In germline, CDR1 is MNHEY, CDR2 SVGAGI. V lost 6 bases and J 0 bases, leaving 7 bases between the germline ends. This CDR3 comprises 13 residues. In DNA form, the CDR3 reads TGTGCCAGCAGGACTGCTAGCACAGATACGCAGTATTTT. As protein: CASRTASTDTQYF.

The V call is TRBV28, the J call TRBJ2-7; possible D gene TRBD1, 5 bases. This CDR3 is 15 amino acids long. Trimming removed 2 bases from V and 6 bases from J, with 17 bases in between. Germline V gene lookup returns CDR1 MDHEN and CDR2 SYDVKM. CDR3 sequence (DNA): TGTGCCAGCAGTTTAATCAACCAGGGTTTTACCGAGCAGTACTTC. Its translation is CASSLINQGFTEQYF.

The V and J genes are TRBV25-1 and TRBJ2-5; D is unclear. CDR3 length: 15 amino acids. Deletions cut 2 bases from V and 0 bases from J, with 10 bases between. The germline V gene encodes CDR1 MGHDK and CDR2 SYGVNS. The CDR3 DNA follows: TGTGCCAGCAGTGAACCCCGACTGTACCAAGAGACCCAGTACTTC. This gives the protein CASSEPRLYQETQYF.

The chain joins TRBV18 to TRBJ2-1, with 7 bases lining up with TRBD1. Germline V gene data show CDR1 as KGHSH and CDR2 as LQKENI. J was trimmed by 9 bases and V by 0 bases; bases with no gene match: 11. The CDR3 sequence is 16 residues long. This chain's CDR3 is CASSPPTGAPLGEQFF. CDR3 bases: TGTGCCAGCTCACCACCTACAGGGGCTCCTCTTGGTGAGCAGTTCTTC. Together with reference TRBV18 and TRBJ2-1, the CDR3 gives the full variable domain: NAGVMQNPRHLVRRRGQEARLRCSPMKGHSHVYWYRQLPEEGLKFMVYLQKENIIDESGMPKERFSAEFPKEGPSILRIQQVVRGDSAAYFCASSPPTGAPLGEQFFGPGTRLTVL.

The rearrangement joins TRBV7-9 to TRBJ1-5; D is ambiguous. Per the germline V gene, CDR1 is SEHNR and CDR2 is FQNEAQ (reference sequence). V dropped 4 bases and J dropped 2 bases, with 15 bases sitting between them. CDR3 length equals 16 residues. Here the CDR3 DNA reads TGTGCCAGCAGCTCCTGGATCGCGGGTGGCAATCAGCCCCAGCATTTT. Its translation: CASSSWIAGGNQPQHF.

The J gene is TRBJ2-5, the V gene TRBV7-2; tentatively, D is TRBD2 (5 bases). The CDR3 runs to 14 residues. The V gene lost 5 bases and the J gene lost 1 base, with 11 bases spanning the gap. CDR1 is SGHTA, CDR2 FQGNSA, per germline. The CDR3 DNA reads TGTGCCAGCAGCGTTTCGAGCGGCCAAGAGACCCAGTACTTC. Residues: CASSVSSGQETQYF.

The chain's CDR3 is CASSLSPSGGRETQYF. DNA of the CDR3: TGTGCCAGCAGCTTAAGTCCTAGCGGGGGAAGGGAGACCCAGTACTTC. The gene calls are TRBV7-6 and TRBJ2-5; TRBD2 matches 10 bases. Trimming removed 2 bases from V and 5 bases from J; junction bases left unmatched: 8. The V gene's germline CDR1 is SGHVS and CDR2 FNYEAQ. This CDR3 has 16 amino acids.

The CDR3 coding sequence is TGTGCCAGCAAGAGACTAGCGGGGTTGGAGACCCAGTACTTC. It codes for CASKRLAGLETQYF. V and J are TRBV2 and TRBJ2-5, with 11 bases aligning to TRBD2. Trimming removed 7 bases from V and 5 bases from J; junction bases left unmatched: 6. The CDR3 has 14 amino acids. Per the germline V gene, CDR1 is SNHLY and CDR2 is FYNNEI.

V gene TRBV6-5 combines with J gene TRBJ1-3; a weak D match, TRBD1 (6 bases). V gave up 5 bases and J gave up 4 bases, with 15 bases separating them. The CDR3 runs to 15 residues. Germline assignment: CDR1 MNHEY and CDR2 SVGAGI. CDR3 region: CASSPRTEIGNTIYF. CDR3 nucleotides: TGTGCCAGCAGTCCCCGGACAGAAATAGGAAACACCATATATTTT.

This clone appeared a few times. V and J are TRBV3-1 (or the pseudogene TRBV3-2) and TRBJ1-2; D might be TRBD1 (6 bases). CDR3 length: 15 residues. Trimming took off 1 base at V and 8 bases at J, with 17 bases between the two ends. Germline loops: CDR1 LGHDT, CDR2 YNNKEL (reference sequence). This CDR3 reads CASSQGRRGAGGYTF. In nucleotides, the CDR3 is TGTGCCAGCAGCCAAGGTCGCCGGGGGGCTGGGGGCTACACCTTC.

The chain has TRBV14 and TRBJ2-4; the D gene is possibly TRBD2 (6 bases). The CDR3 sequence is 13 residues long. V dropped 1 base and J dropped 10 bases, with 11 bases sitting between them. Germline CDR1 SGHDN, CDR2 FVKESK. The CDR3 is CASSQGEVGIQYF. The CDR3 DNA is TGTGCCAGCAGCCAAGGGGAGGTTGGAATTCAGTACTTC.

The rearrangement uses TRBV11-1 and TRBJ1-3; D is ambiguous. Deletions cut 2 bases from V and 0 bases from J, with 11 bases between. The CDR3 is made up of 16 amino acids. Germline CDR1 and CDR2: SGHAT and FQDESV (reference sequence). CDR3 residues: CASSLLATISGNTIYF. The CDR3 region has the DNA TGTGCCAGCAGCTTACTTGCGACTATCTCTGGAAACACCATATATTTT.

The CDR3 spells CASSQDTLAYEQYF. CDR3 DNA sequence: TGTGCCAGCAGCCAAGACACTTTAGCCTACGAGCAGTACTTC. The chain uses TRBV11-2 and TRBJ2-7; D uncertain. Germline lookup yields CDR1 SGHAT and CDR2 FQNNGV. The CDR3 length is 14 residues. Trimming took 5 bases from V and 2 from J, leaving 13 bases between them.

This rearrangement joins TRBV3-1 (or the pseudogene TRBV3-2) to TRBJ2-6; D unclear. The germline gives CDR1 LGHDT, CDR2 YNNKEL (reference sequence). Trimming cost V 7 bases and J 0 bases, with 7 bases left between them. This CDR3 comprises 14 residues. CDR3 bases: TGTGCCAGCAACCAGGCCTCTGGGGCCAACGTCCTGACTTTC. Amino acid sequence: CASNQASGANVLTF.